This TCR beta chain was identified in a study of CD8 T cells in Susac syndrome. The RNA input was roughly 0.45 to 1 ug, and it was reverse transcribed with random hexamers. The authors amplified TCR beta CDR3 across 54 Vbeta and 13 Jbeta using immunoSEQ multiplex PCR. Each CDR3 protein is one row after TCRdb ran MiXCR on the immunoSEQ multiplex PCR reads. The profile shows roughly 130,000 distinct CDR3 sequences, about 95% of them singletons. V gave up 4 bases and J gave up 1 base, with 13 bases separating them. This CDR3 comprises 15 residues. Germline CDR1 is SGHTA and CDR2 is FQGNSA. The authors sequenced TCR beta from blood CD8+ and CD4+ T cells. TEMRA cells were enriched by FACS, while CD8+ and CD4+ T cells were obtained through a negative isolation that was performed magnetically.

The sequence came from a human donor in good health. Sequencing was carried out using CD4+ T cells from PBMCs. The chain employs TRBV7-2 and TRBJ2-5; no clear D. CDR3: CASSSNRLVQETQYF. The CDR3 DNA reads as TGTGCCAGCAGCTCAAATCGGTTAGTCCAAGAGACCCAGTACTTC.